These T cell receptor beta chains were read from a single sample in a study of post-analysis software for immune sequencing data. TCRdb fed the PCR reads into MiXCR, producing one record per CDR3 protein. This table has hundreds of thousands of distinct CDR3 sequences, roughly 29% appearing once. Sequencing was done on a sample of blood. The receptors here all came from a girl aged 10-17 years with multiple sclerosis. CDR3s include the opening cysteine and the closing phenylalanine or tryptophan. A D gene is named only where the DNA matches it firmly.

len	v_gene	d_gene	j_gene	CDR3aa
13	TRBV5-1	NA	TRBJ1-2	CASSLDYNYGYTF
15	TRBV7-9	NA	TRBJ2-6	CASSPRPSGANVLTF
19	TRBV21-1	NA	TRBJ2-1	CASSLRGLAGGGSGNEQFF
14	TRBV7-9	NA	TRBJ2-7	CASSLLAGTYEQYF
14	TRBV5-1	NA	NA	CASSLESKLDEQYF
15	TRBV20-1	TRBD2	NA	CSVVDTQRDYYEQYF
16	TRBV10-3	TRBD2	TRBJ2-3	CAISDRVAGRSDTQYF
14	TRBV20-1	TRBD1	TRBJ1-6	CSATGTVYNSPLHF
15	TRBV20-1	NA	TRBJ2-7	CSASGGTRGPYEQYF
14	TRBV20-1	TRBD2	TRBJ2-3	CSATGLAGLDTQYF
13	TRBV15	NA	TRBJ2-1	CATSRDLVNEQFF
15	TRBV7-2	TRBD2	TRBJ2-1	CASGQREPSYNEQFF
12	TRBV7-9	NA	TRBJ2-5	CATKDRPETQYF
17	TRBV20-1	NA	TRBJ1-2	CSARDPVLRGAGYGYTF
15	TRBV6-1	TRBD1	TRBJ1-5	CASSERGRSNQPQHF
16	TRBV7-2	TRBD2	TRBJ2-1	CASRFTSGGTYNEQFF
18	TRBV4-2	TRBD1	NA	CASSPLPSGTAGKETQYF
14	TRBV20-1	NA	TRBJ1-5	CSAISGEDNQPQHF
16	TRBV12-3/TRBV12-4	NA	TRBJ2-4	CASSNREWLAKNIQYF
15	TRBV27	NA	TRBJ2-3	CASSLRARDEDTQYF
17	TRBV5-1	TRBD1	TRBJ1-2	CASSIKTGEIPNYGYTF
16	TRBV4-3	TRBD1	TRBJ2-3	CASSHLQGAMADTQYF
14	TRBV28	NA	TRBJ2-3	CASTPRGLVDTQYF
14	TRBV19	NA	NA	CASSIQGRTHEQYF
15	TRBV7-9	NA	TRBJ1-6	CASSSDNSYNSPLHF
13	TRBV6-5	TRBD1	TRBJ1-1	CASNRQGDTEAFF
15	TRBV7-9	NA	TRBJ2-3	CASSQAGTGSDTQYF
15	TRBV10-3	TRBD2	TRBJ2-3	CATGLAGMSTDTQYF
16	TRBV29-1	NA	TRBJ2-3	CSVEAEAGASTDTRYF
17	TRBV10-3	TRBD1	TRBJ1-2	CAISLTNRDRGDYGYTF
15	TRBV4-1	NA	TRBJ1-5	CASKPGEYSNQPQHF
14	TRBV12-3/TRBV12-4	TRBD1	TRBJ2-1	CASSAQGAYNEQFF
16	TRBV12-3/TRBV12-4	NA	TRBJ2-1	CASSLEGTSSYNEQFF
16	TRBV2	TRBD2	TRBJ2-7	CASSDQREIQGYEQYF
16	TRBV5-5	NA	TRBJ2-2	CASSLWQPLDTGELFF
13	TRBV20-1	NA	TRBJ2-2	CSADDANTGELFF
13	TRBV27	TRBD2	TRBJ2-2	CASIGTSGGELFF
13	TRBV20-1	TRBD1	TRBJ1-2	CSARARTGDGYTF
13	TRBV20-1	TRBD1	TRBJ2-5	CSATGTGGETQYF
17	TRBV20-1	NA	TRBJ1-5	CSASQGDLFYSNPPQHF
12	TRBV29-1	NA	TRBJ1-1	CSVRDGDTEAFF